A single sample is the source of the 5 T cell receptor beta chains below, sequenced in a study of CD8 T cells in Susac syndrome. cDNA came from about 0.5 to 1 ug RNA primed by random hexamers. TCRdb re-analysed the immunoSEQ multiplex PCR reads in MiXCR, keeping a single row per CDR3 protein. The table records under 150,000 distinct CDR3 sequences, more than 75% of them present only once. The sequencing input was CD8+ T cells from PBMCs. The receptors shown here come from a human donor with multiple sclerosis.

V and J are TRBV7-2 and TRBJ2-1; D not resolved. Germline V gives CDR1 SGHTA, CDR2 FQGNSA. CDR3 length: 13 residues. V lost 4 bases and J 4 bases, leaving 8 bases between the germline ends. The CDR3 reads CASSYDVYNEQFF. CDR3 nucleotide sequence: TGTGCCAGCAGCTACGACGTATACAATGAGCAGTTCTTC.

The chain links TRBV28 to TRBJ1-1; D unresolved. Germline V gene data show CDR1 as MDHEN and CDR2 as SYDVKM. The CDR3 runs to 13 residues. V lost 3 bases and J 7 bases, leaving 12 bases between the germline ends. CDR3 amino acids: CASSFQDQIEAFF. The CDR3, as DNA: TGTGCCAGCAGTTTTCAGGACCAAATTGAAGCTTTCTTT.

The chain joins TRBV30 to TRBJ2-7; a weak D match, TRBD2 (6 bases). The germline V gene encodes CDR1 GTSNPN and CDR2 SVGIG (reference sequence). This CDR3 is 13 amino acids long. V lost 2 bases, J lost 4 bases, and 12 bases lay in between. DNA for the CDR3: TGTGCCTGGAGTTTCGGGAGAGTATACGAGCAGTACTTC. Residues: CAWSFGRVYEQYF.

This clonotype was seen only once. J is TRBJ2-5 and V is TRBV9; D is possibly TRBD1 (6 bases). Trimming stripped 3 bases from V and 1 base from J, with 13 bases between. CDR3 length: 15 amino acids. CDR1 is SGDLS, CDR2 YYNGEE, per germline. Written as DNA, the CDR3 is TGTGCCAGCAGCGGCCAGACAGGACCCCAAGAGACCCAGTACTTC. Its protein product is CASSGQTGPQETQYF. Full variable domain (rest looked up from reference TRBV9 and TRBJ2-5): DSGVTQTPKHLITATGQRVTLRCSPRSGDLSVYWYQQSLDQGLQFLIQYYNGEERAKGNILERFSAQQFPDLHSELNLSSLELGDSALYFCASSGQTGPQETQYFGPGTRLLVL.

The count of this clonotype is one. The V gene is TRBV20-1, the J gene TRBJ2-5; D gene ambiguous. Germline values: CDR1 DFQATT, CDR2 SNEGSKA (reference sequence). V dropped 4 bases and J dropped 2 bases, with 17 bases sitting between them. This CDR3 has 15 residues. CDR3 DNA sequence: TGCAGTGCTACCCCGGAGTCACCGATGCAAGAGACCCAGTACTTC. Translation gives CSATPESPMQETQYF.